This T cell receptor (beta chain) is drawn from a study of cytomegalovirus exposure and HLA in healthy donors. As for the study in general: In a later analysis, it was reported that the roughly 130 validation repertoires had been produced on the same platform as the 550 to 850 repertoires belonging to the first cohort.

Overall study results and limits: The study listed some 160 cytomegalovirus-associated TCR beta chains. CMV antigen specificity of a few CMV-associated chains was confirmed in vitro. Subsequent analysis of the roughly 120 validation repertoires found a tendency for first-cohort TCR clusters to co-occur.

TCRdb keeps only in-frame clones here, not all; method: immunoSEQ multiplex PCR. The sample lists some 60,000 clones; approximately 96% were seen once. Turning to this clone: The antigen remains undetermined.

Per germline, CDR1 MDHEN and CDR2 SYDVKM. The CDR3 is 15 amino acids. Trimming left V 6 bases short and J 5 bases short, with 20 bases between. The chain combines TRBV28 with TRBJ2-7; D may be TRBD1 (5 bases). Sequenced input: PBMCs. This clonotype was obtained from a man younger than 30 in good health and CMV-seronegative. The CDR3 protein is CASSPTQGVFDEQYF. CDR3 DNA sequence: TGTGCCAGCAGCCCGACGCAGGGTGTATTCGACGAGCAGTACTTC.